This T cell receptor (beta chain) was identified in a study of T cell clonality in common variable immunodeficiency. Using immunoSEQ multiplex PCR, the repertoire was profiled, and TCRdb retains in-frame clones only, with some absent. Observed in the sample are roughly 40,000 clones, none of them singletons. In this sample, this clone turned up many times. The antigen is not known. Study observations and caveats: Fewer deletions and N-nucleotide insertions were reportedly seen in common variable immunodeficiency TCR beta sequences.

Source material: peripheral blood mononuclear cells. The clonotype originates from a human donor with common variable immunodeficiency.

The sequenced CDR3 bases are TGTGCCAGCAGGACTAGCGGGAGAGCTTCGGTCGCTGGGGCCAACGTC. As protein: CASRTSGRASVAGANV. The full-length CDR3 reads as CASRTSGRASVAGANVLTF. The chain combines TRBV9 with TRBJ2-6, with 12 positions matching TRBD2. The sequence runs out 3 residues before the end of the CDR3; the remainder is reconstructed from the germline J gene. V was clipped by 5 bases and J by 2 bases; unmatched bases: 11. The CDR3 loop spans 19 amino acids. CDR1 and CDR2 from the germline V gene are SGDLS and YYNGEE.